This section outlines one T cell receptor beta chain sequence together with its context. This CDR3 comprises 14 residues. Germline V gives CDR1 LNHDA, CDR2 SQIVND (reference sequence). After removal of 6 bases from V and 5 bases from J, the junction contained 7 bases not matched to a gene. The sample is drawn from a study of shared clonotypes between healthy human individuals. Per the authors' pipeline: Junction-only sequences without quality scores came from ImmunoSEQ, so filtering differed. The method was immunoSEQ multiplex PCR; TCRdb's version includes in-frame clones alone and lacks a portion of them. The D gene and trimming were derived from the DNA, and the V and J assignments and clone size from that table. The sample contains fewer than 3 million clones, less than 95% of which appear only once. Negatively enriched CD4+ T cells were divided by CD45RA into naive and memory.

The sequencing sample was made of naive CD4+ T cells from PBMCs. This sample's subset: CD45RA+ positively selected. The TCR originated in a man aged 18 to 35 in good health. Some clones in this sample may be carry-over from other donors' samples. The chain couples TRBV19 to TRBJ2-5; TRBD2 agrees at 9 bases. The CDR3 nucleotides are TGTGCCAGTAGGACGACTAGCGGCTGGGAGACCCAGTACTTC. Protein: CASRTTSGWETQYF.